The following is a T cell receptor beta chain sequence with its context. This sample stems from a study of shared clonotypes between healthy human individuals. V gave up 0 bases and J gave up 3 bases, with 3 bases separating them. There are 12 residues in the CDR3. Germline V gene data show CDR1 as SGHKS and CDR2 as YYEKEE (reference sequence). Clones were read by immunoSEQ multiplex PCR, and TCRdb kept only the in-frame ones, dropping some. The sample has hundreds of thousands of clones; roughly 83% are singletons. The V and J genes are TRBV5-5 and TRBJ1-2; D gene unclear. The TCR was taken from a woman between 40 and 55 years old in good health. Some clones in this sample may be carry-over from other donors' samples. Sequences were obtained from PBMCs. DNA of the CDR3: TGTGCCAGCAGCTTGGATGACTATGGCTACACCTTC. As protein: CASSLDDYGYTF. The full variable domain, its missing parts supplied by reference TRBV5-5 and TRBJ1-2, is DAGVTQSPTHLIKTRGQQVTLRCSPISGHKSVSWYQQVLGQGPQFIFQYYEKEERGRGNFPDRFSARQFPNYSSELNVNALLLGDSALYLCASSLDDYGYTFGSGTRLTVV.